These T cell receptor beta chains were read from a single sample in a study of cytomegalovirus exposure and HLA in healthy donors. Method: immunoSEQ multiplex PCR; TCRdb's copy keeps in-frame clones and lacks some. Here the sample spans about 200,000 clones, over 70% being singletons. The sample was PBMCs. The receptor set was obtained from a boy younger than 10 in good health and CMV-seronegative. Each CDR3 is given with its conserved first and last residue. The D gene is left open where the match is weak. Clone size is stated in some rows and not others, as once, few, many or a class when expanded.

D gene	clone size	V gene	J gene	CDR3 protein	CDR3 DNA
-	-	TRBV27	TRBJ2-3	CASSFSWGGVTDTQYF	TGTGCCAGCAGTTTTTCGTGGGGGGGCGTAACAGATACGCAGTATTTT
-	-	TRBV4-1	TRBJ1-1	CASSQDGGALTAREAFF	TGCGCCAGCAGCCAAGACGGAGGGGCTCTAACCGCCCGTGAAGCTTTCTTT
TRBD2	-	TRBV18	TRBJ2-3	CASSPAGGATDTQYF	TGTGCCAGCTCACCTGCGGGAGGAGCAACAGATACGCAGTATTTT
TRBD1	-	TRBV27	TRBJ2-5	CASRRTGEETQYF	TGTGCCAGCAGACGCACAGGGGAAGAGACCCAGTACTTC
-	-	TRBV6-1	TRBJ2-3	CASFRPQGGTDTQYF	TGTGCCAGCTTCCGGCCCCAGGGTGGCACAGATACGCAGTATTTT
TRBD1	-	TRBV14	TRBJ1-2	CASSQARGTGGAYGYTF	TGTGCCAGCAGCCAAGCGCGCGGAACAGGGGGGGCTTATGGCTACACCTTC
-	-	TRBV7-9	TRBJ1-3	CASSGRGSNGNTIYF	TGTGCCAGCAGCGGGAGGGGGTCTAATGGAAACACCATATATTTT
TRBD1	-	TRBV27	TRBJ2-1	CASSWGTGAGNEQFF	TGTGCCAGCAGTTGGGGGACAGGGGCCGGGAATGAGCAGTTCTTC
-	-	TRBV27	TRBJ2-1	CASSLTAGRNEQFF	TGTGCCAGCAGTTTAACGGCAGGGAGGAATGAGCAGTTCTTC
TRBD1	-	TRBV11-1	TRBJ2-5	CASSGWTGGSGETQYF	TGTGCCAGCAGCGGCTGGACAGGGGGCTCCGGAGAGACCCAGTACTTC
TRBD1	-	TRBV7-3	TRBJ2-5	CASSLRGQEQETQYF	TGTGCCAGCAGCTTACGAGGACAGGAACAGGAGACCCAGTACTTC
-	-	TRBV5-4	TRBJ1-1	CASSLPDLNTEAFF	TGTGCCAGCAGCTTGCCTGACTTGAACACTGAAGCTTTCTTT
TRBD1	-	TRBV13	TRBJ1-1	CASSFGQVLTNTEAFF	TGTGCCAGCAGCTTTGGACAGGTCTTAACGAACACTGAAGCTTTCTTT
-	-	TRBV10-1	TRBJ1-5	CASRQINQPQHF	TGCGCCAGCCGACAGATCAATCAGCCCCAGCATTTT
TRBD2	once	TRBV4-1	TRBJ2-7	CASSQADGGAWEQYF	TGCGCCAGCAGCCAAGCTGACGGGGGGGCATGGGAGCAGTACTTC
-	-	TRBV2	TRBJ1-2	CASNSRGASPPFF	TGTGCCAGCAACAGCCGGGGGGCGAGTCCCCCCTTCTTC
-	-	TRBV7-9	TRBJ1-1	CASSLGGLAGEAFF	TGTGCCAGCAGCTTAGGGGGCCTGGCGGGAGAAGCTTTCTTT